This T cell receptor (beta chain) is drawn from a study of T cell repertoires in cytomegalovirus infection. Study details: Indications of both CMV infection and matching HLA type were provided by public TCR beta signatures. Study findings and constraints: Cumulative frequency of public TCR beta families picked out carriers of CMV plus the relevant HLA. CMV-specific HLA-C-restricted TCR beta clonotypes dominated the ex vivo response.

CDR3 size: 15 residues. V lost 1 base and J 5 bases, leaving 15 bases between the germline ends. Looked up from germline, CDR1 is MGHRA and CDR2 is YSYEKL. MiXCR, run by TCRdb on the reads, gives a single entry per CDR3 protein. The data contain 40,000 to 55,000 distinct CDR3 sequences, about a fifth of them singletons. A single count supports this clonotype. Antigen: not known. This sequence was found in a human donor in good health (CMV status not recorded). Some clones in this sample may be carry-over from other donors' samples. Material: CD8+ T cells from cultured PBMCs, obtained from culture after CMV antigen stimulation. The J gene is TRBJ2-7, the V gene TRBV4-1; no definite D call. CDR3 region: CASSQGPLRLDEQYF. The CDR3 DNA is TGCGCCAGCAGCCAAGGTCCCCTCCGTTTGGACGAGCAGTACTTC.